This TCR beta chain came from a study of CD8+ T cells in alopecia areata. Study-level findings and limits: Relative to normal scalp, lesional scalp, especially alopecia totalis/universalis, showed higher clonality.

Germline-derived CDR1 and CDR2 are SQVTM and ANQGSEA. V lost 6 bases to trimming and J lost 3 bases, with 14 bases between them. The CDR3 contains 13 residues. TCR sequencing used cDNA made by reverse transcription of extracted RNA. Clones were read by immunoSEQ multiplex PCR, and TCRdb kept only the in-frame ones, dropping some. The data show 120,000 to 150,000 clones, around 47% seen once. PBMC-derived CD4+ and CD8+ T cells were sorted. This clone has more than one count but fewer than ten. Its antigen is unidentified. The sequence was obtained from a human donor with alopecia areata. Sequences were obtained from CD4+ T cells sorted from blood. This chain uses TRBV29-1 with TRBJ2-5; D is possibly TRBD2 (6 bases). The CDR3 coding sequence is TGCAGCGTAGCGCGGGGACGGGAAGAGACCCAGTACTTC. The encoded protein is CSVARGREETQYF.